These 27 T cell receptor beta chains were sequenced from one sample in a study of blood T cell repertoires in COVID-19. The data were produced by immunoSEQ multiplex PCR, yet TCRdb's version contains in-frame clones alone and is incomplete. This sample has approximately 220,000 clones; more than 75% occur once, and the top ten carry 4.4%. The specimen was peripheral blood. All receptors derive from a man aged 45-65 years with acute or convalescent COVID-19.

J is TRBJ1-6 and V is TRBV18, with D possibly matching TRBD1 (6 bases). Germline CDR1 KGHSH, CDR2 LQKENI. The CDR3 runs 15 residues. Deletions cut 2 bases from V and 10 bases from J, with 15 bases between. This CDR3 is CASSPDRKGESPLHF. CDR3 nucleotides: TGTGCCAGCTCACCAGACAGGAAAGGGGAGTCACCCCTCCACTTT.

The rearrangement uses TRBV18 and TRBJ1-4; D not certain. V lost 7 bases to trimming and J lost 5 bases, with 11 bases between them. Germline CDR1 and CDR2: KGHSH and LQKENI. CDR3 length: 13 amino acids. This chain's CDR3 is CASCQGVNEKLFF. The CDR3 nucleotides read TGTGCCAGCTGCCAAGGAGTAAATGAAAAACTGTTTTTT. Filled out from reference TRBV18 and TRBJ1-4, the complete variable domain reads NAGVMQNPRHLVRRRGQEARLRCSPMKGHSHVYWYRQLPEEGLKFMVYLQKENIIDESGMPKERFSAEFPKEGPSILRIQQVVRGDSAAYFCASCQGVNEKLFFGSGTQLSVL.

CDR3 loop: CASSRMGQFGAYEQYF. The CDR3 nucleotides are TGTGCCAGCAGTCGAATGGGACAGTTTGGAGCCTACGAGCAGTACTTC. The V gene is TRBV6-6, the J gene TRBJ2-7; 7 nucleotides line up with TRBD1. The CDR3 spans 16 residues. Unmatched junction bases numbered 12, after V lost 5 bases and J lost 2 bases. Germline loops: CDR1 MNHNY, CDR2 SVGAGI (reference sequence).

This chain joins TRBV15 and TRBJ1-3; a possible D gene is TRBD1 (5 bases). This CDR3 has 15 residues. Germline-derived CDR1 and CDR2 are LNHNV and YYDKDF (reference sequence). Trimming cost V 1 base and J 2 bases, with 9 bases left between them. The CDR3 DNA sequence: TGTGCCACCAGCAGAGGACAGACAGCTGGAAACACCATATATTTT. This sequence encodes CATSRGQTAGNTIYF. The full variable domain, rest sourced from reference TRBV15 and TRBJ1-3, is DAMVIQNPRYQVTQFGKPVTLSCSQTLNHNVMYWYQQKSSQAPKLLFHYYDKDFNNEADTPDNFQSRRPNTSFCFLDIRSPGLGDTAMYLCATSRGQTAGNTIYFGEGSWLTVV.

This clone occurred a few times. J is TRBJ2-3 and V is TRBV2, with TRBD2 matching 9 bases. Germline CDR1 is SNHLY and CDR2 is FYNNEI. The CDR3 is 14 residues long. Losses at the gene ends were 8 bases for V and 4 bases for J; bases not matched to a gene: 7. The CDR3 region has the DNA TGTGCCAGCGTGTCGGCGGGGGGGCCAGATACGCAGTATTTT. Translated, it gives CASVSAGGPDTQYF.

This clone was counted only a few times. The rearrangement joins TRBV5-4 to TRBJ1-2; a weak D match, TRBD1 (6 bases). The length of the CDR3 is 15 residues. The germline V gene encodes CDR1 SGHNT and CDR2 YYREEE (reference sequence). V was clipped by 0 bases and J by 4 bases, with 13 bases between them. The CDR3 DNA follows: TGTGCCAGCAGCTTGGTTTCCGACAGGACCTATGGCTACACCTTC. Encoded protein: CASSLVSDRTYGYTF.

The table lists this clone with a count of one. The chain combines TRBV6-5 with TRBJ1-5, with D uncertain. Trimming pared 1 base from V and 2 bases from J, leaving 6 bases between. The CDR3 contains 14 residues. The germline V gene encodes CDR1 MNHEY and CDR2 SVGAGI. CDR3 region: CASSYFGGNQPQHF. The CDR3 DNA sequence: TGTGCCAGCAGTTACTTTGGAGGCAATCAGCCCCAGCATTTT.

The V call is TRBV5-6, the J call TRBJ1-4, with D perhaps matching TRBD1 (5 bases). The ends were cut back, 4 bases at V and 3 bases at J, with 22 bases in the middle. In germline, CDR1 is SGHDT, CDR2 YYEEEE. The CDR3 has 18 residues. DNA of the CDR3: TGTGCCAGCAGCCCACTGCAGCCCGGCAGGGCACCTAATGAAAAACTGTTTTTT. Translation: CASSPLQPGRAPNEKLFF.

V usage is TRBV12-5 and J usage is TRBJ1-3, with D maybe TRBD1 (5 bases). Trimming took off 6 bases at V and 0 bases at J, with 15 bases between the two ends. Per the germline V gene, CDR1 is LGHNT and CDR2 is FRNRAP. CDR3 length: 16 amino acids. CDR3 protein: CASGAGRLGSGNTIYF. CDR3 nucleotide sequence: TGTGCTAGTGGGGCGGGACGTCTCGGCTCTGGAAACACCATATATTTT.

This clone turned up a few times. The CDR3 region is CASSTRQGGNTIYF. CDR3 bases: TGTGCCAGCAGCACGCGACAGGGTGGAAACACCATATATTTT. This chain uses TRBV5-4 with TRBJ1-3; 7 bases are a match to TRBD1. With 4 bases clipped from V and 3 bases from J, the junction kept 4 bases outside the gene matches. The CDR3 extends over 14 amino acids. Germline values: CDR1 SGHNT, CDR2 YYREEE (reference sequence).

This rearrangement joins TRBV7-9 to TRBJ2-1, with D unclear. Germline V gene sequence: CDR1 SEHNR, CDR2 FQNEAQ (reference sequence). V lost 4 bases, J lost 0 bases, and 7 bases lay in between. This CDR3 is 14 amino acids long. The CDR3 sequence: CASSWAPSYNEQFF. The CDR3 DNA follows: TGTGCCAGCAGCTGGGCTCCCTCCTACAATGAGCAGTTCTTC. The entire variable domain, with the rest obtained from reference TRBV7-9 and TRBJ2-1, is as follows: DTGVSQNPRHKITKRGQNVTFRCDPISEHNRLYWYRQTLGQGPEFLTYFQNEAQLEKSRLLSDRFSAERPKGSFSTLEIQRTEQGDSAMYLCASSWAPSYNEQFFGPGTRLTVL.

The chain joins TRBV6-5 to TRBJ1-5, with D perhaps TRBD1 (6 bases). The CDR3 covers 15 residues. The germline V and J ends were trimmed by 0 bases and 7 bases, with 13 bases remaining between them. Germline CDR1 reads MNHEY; CDR2 reads SVGAGI. CDR3 residues: CASSYSGGGKQPQHF. CDR3 DNA: TGTGCCAGCAGTTACTCAGGGGGGGGAAAACAGCCCCAGCATTTT.

The V gene is TRBV4-2, the J gene TRBJ1-2; D may be TRBD1 (5 bases). V was trimmed by 4 bases and J by 4 bases, leaving 13 bases between them. This CDR3 spans 14 amino acids. Germline CDR1 is LGHNA and CDR2 is YNFKEQ. The CDR3 sequence is CASSPPGDPYGYTF. The CDR3 DNA reads as TGTGCCAGCAGCCCTCCGGGGGATCCCTATGGCTACACCTTC.

This chain uses TRBV5-1 with TRBJ2-6; perhaps TRBD2 as D (7 bases). Germline V CDR1 and CDR2: SGHRS, YFSETQ. This CDR3 region has 18 residues. Trimming cost V 4 bases and J 0 bases, with 17 bases left between them. The CDR3 protein is CASSRGRGRPSGANVLTF. CDR3 in DNA: TGCGCCAGCAGCCGGGGGCGGGGGAGGCCCTCTGGGGCCAACGTCCTGACTTTC.

This clone was seen only a few times. The chain uses TRBV5-4 and TRBJ2-5, with 7 bases matching TRBD2. This CDR3 has 16 amino acids. Germline lookup yields CDR1 SGHNT and CDR2 YYREEE (reference sequence). V lost 4 bases, J lost 3 bases, and 12 bases stayed unmatched. The CDR3 spells CASSLAPGLTEETQYF. CDR3 nucleotides: TGTGCCAGCAGCCTTGCCCCGGGACTAACCGAAGAGACCCAGTACTTC.

This rearrangement joins TRBV7-6 to TRBJ2-7, with 14 bases matching TRBD2. The V and J ends lost 4 bases and 9 bases, in that order; junction bases with no gene match: 8. This CDR3 spans 15 amino acids. Germline loops: CDR1 SGHVS, CDR2 FNYEAQ. The CDR3 DNA sequence: TGTGCCAGCAGCTCCGGACTAGCGGGGGGATTGGGGCAGTACTTC. This translates into CASSSGLAGGLGQYF.

The chain has TRBV4-1 and TRBJ2-6; D perhaps matches TRBD1 (5 bases). Deletions cut 0 bases from V and 1 base from J, with 10 bases between. CDR3 length equals 17 residues. Germline V CDR1 and CDR2: MGHRA, YSYEKL. The CDR3 loop is CASSQDATGSGANVLTF. CDR3 in DNA: TGCGCCAGCAGCCAAGATGCCACAGGTTCTGGGGCCAACGTCCTGACTTTC.

The rearrangement joins TRBV5-6 to TRBJ2-3, with D possibly being TRBD2 (6 bases). CDR1 SGHDT and CDR2 YYEEEE come from the germline V gene. Trimming stripped 4 bases from V and 1 base from J, with 13 bases between. This CDR3 contains 15 residues. Here the CDR3 reads CASSARPGGTDTQYF. For the CDR3, the DNA is TGTGCCAGCAGCGCTAGACCGGGAGGCACAGATACGCAGTATTTT.

V is TRBV30 and J is TRBJ2-3; D may be TRBD2 (6 bases). CDR3 length equals 13 residues. Germline CDR1 and CDR2: GTSNPN and SVGIG (reference sequence). The V and J ends lost 4 bases and 8 bases respectively, with 16 bases between them. In nucleotides, the CDR3 is TGTGCCTGGACCCACTTCTCTAGCGCTACGCAGTATTTT. The encoded protein is CAWTHFSSATQYF.

J is TRBJ2-1 and V is TRBV18, with D possibly matching TRBD1 (6 bases). Trimming pared 6 bases from V and 6 bases from J, leaving 18 bases between. This CDR3 comprises 15 residues. Germline V gives CDR1 KGHSH, CDR2 LQKENI. The CDR3: CASSVPGQSSNEQFF. Written as DNA, the CDR3 is TGTGCCAGCTCCGTTCCTGGACAGTCGAGCAATGAGCAGTTCTTC.

This clone was counted between two and nine times. The chain recombines TRBV9 with TRBJ1-2, with D perhaps TRBD1 (6 bases). Germline values: CDR1 SGDLS, CDR2 YYNGEE. The length of the CDR3 is 15 residues. The V end was cut by 3 bases, the J end by 5 bases, with 17 bases between. CDR3 nucleotide sequence: TGTGCCAGCAGCGGGCGGTCAGGGGACGCATATGGCTACACCTTC. It is translated as CASSGRSGDAYGYTF.

The chain combines TRBV6-5 with TRBJ2-5; 13 bases align to TRBD2. This CDR3 region has 15 residues. Looked up from germline, CDR1 is MNHEY and CDR2 is SVGAGI. Losses at the gene ends were 7 bases for V and 4 bases for J; bases not matched to a gene: 6. The CDR3 protein is CASTRGLAGTETQYF. The DNA of the CDR3 is TGTGCCAGCACCCGGGGACTAGCGGGGACAGAGACCCAGTACTTC.

The rearrangement uses TRBV7-7 and TRBJ2-3; no clear D gene. The CDR3 sequence is 14 residues long. Germline CDR1 reads SSHAT; CDR2 reads FNYEAQ (reference sequence). V lost 5 bases to trimming and J lost 0 bases, with 9 bases between them. CDR3 nucleotide sequence: TGTGCCAGCAGCAAGATAACTAGCACAGATACGCAGTATTTT. It translates to CASSKITSTDTQYF.

The V call is TRBV6-5, the J call TRBJ2-2; a possible D gene is TRBD1 (5 bases). There are 15 residues in the CDR3. Germline V gene data show CDR1 as MNHEY and CDR2 as SVGAGI. Trimming removed 6 bases at V and 0 bases at J, with 11 bases between. Here the CDR3 reads CASRRTLANTGELFF. DNA of the CDR3: TGTGCCAGCAGGAGGACACTCGCGAACACCGGGGAGCTGTTTTTT.

The chain is built from TRBV11-2 and TRBJ1-1; no clear D. Between the trimmed V and J ends, which lost 3 bases and 1 base, there was a span of 9 bases. The germline V gene has CDR1 SGHAT and CDR2 FQNNGV. The CDR3 totals 14 residues. CDR3 protein: CASSFSLQNTEAFF. CDR3 DNA: TGTGCCAGCAGCTTTTCACTCCAGAACACTGAAGCTTTCTTT.

The chain recombines TRBV5-6 with TRBJ1-3; 7 nucleotides agree with TRBD1. CDR3 length: 17 amino acids. V gave up 1 base and J gave up 0 bases; unmatched junction bases: 7. Germline V gives CDR1 SGHDT, CDR2 YYEEEE. The CDR3 DNA reads as TGTGCCAGCAGCTTGTTGGGACAGAGCTTCTCTGGAAACACCATATATTTT. Amino acid sequence: CASSLLGQSFSGNTIYF.

This clone was seen a handful of times. The J gene is TRBJ2-2, the V gene TRBV7-2, with D possibly matching TRBD2 (6 bases). The V end lost 6 bases, the J end lost 3 bases, and 11 bases lay between the germline ends. This CDR3 is built from 14 residues. CDR1 is SGHTA and CDR2 is FQGNSA in the germline V gene. The CDR3 is CASSAGGHTGELFF. CDR3 nucleotide sequence: TGTGCCAGCAGTGCCGGGGGTCACACCGGGGAGCTGTTTTTT.